The text below deals with one T cell receptor beta chain. Its antigen is unidentified. The table came from immunoSEQ multiplex PCR; TCRdb's copy has only in-frame clones and leaves some out. The sample carries about 20,000 clones, 86% recorded once. The data are from a study of graft-versus-host responses after intestinal transplantation. As for the study in general: Induction using anti-thymocyte globulin, followed by tacrolimus and steroids for roughly 3 years, was given to all recipients.

The germline CDR1 and CDR2 sequences are LNHDA and SQIVND (reference sequence). V lost 4 bases and J lost 1, with 4 bases in between. The CDR3 sequence is 12 residues long. Findings of the study overall: The highest levels of circulating GvH clones went along with early declines in HvG clones after transplant.

The chain carries TRBV19 and TRBJ1-1; D ambiguous. The clonotype was recovered from a human patient who received an intestinal transplant, so some T cells may come from the graft donor. The sequenced sample was bone marrow, obtained around 130 days after transplant. DNA for the CDR3: TGTGCCAGTAGTAACCGGAACACTGAAGCTTTCTTT. Protein sequence: CASSNRNTEAFF.